The 13 T cell receptor beta chains reported below all come from one sample, sequenced in a study of T cell responses to AZD1222 COVID-19 vaccine. The repertoire was sequenced with immunoSEQ multiplex PCR; TCRdb's copy has only in-frame clones and lacks some. The profile covers 85,000 to 130,000 clones, with approximately 88% appearing a single time and around 9% taken by the ten largest. The sequencing used peripheral blood, collected on day 0 of AZD1222 vaccination. The receptor source for this set is an adult in good health.

This chain uses TRBV5-4 with TRBJ2-7; TRBD2 matches at 7 bases. V was clipped by 2 bases and J by 4 bases; unmatched bases: 9. Per germline, CDR1 SGHNT and CDR2 YYREEE (reference sequence). The length of the CDR3 is 15 residues. The CDR3 is CASSLPSGTLYEQYF. In DNA, the CDR3 is TGTGCCAGCAGCTTACCTAGCGGAACCCTGTACGAGCAGTACTTC. Complete variable domain (other parts from reference TRBV5-4 and TRBJ2-7): ETGVTQSPTHLIKTRGQQVTLRCSSQSGHNTVSWYQQALGQGPQFIFQYYREEENGRGNFPPRFSGLQFPNYSSELNVNALELDDSALYLCASSLPSGTLYEQYFGPGTRLTVT.

The chain is built from TRBV14 and TRBJ2-5; the D is unclear. There are 12 residues in the CDR3. Trimming pared 1 base from V and 9 bases from J, leaving 9 bases between. Germline CDR1 SGHDN, CDR2 FVKESK. The CDR3 coding sequence is TGTGCCAGCAGCCAAGGCGGTCGGGCCCAGTACTTC. It translates to CASSQGGRAQYF.

The chain has TRBV27 and TRBJ1-2, with 8 bases lining up with TRBD1. Germline values: CDR1 MNHEY, CDR2 SMNVEV (reference sequence). The CDR3 is 13 amino acids. Trimming cost V 3 bases and J 8 bases; bases outside gene matches: 5. CDR3 DNA: TGTGCCAGCAGTTTGGCAGGGGGCCGAGGCTACACCTTC. Protein sequence: CASSLAGGRGYTF.

This rearrangement joins TRBV28 to TRBJ2-2; possibly TRBD2 for D (6 bases). The V end was cut by 3 bases, the J end by 2 bases, with 7 bases between. CDR3 length: 14 amino acids. Germline CDR1 reads MDHEN; CDR2 reads SYDVKM. As DNA, the CDR3 is TGTGCCAGCAGTTTCGGACTAAACACCGGGGAGCTGTTTTTT. It yields the protein CASSFGLNTGELFF.

The chain uses TRBV7-2 and TRBJ1-1; D uncertain. The CDR3 extends over 13 amino acids. In germline, CDR1 is SGHTA, CDR2 FQGNSA. With 3 bases removed from V and 1 base from J, the gap between germline ends came to 6 bases. CDR3 protein: CASSFAGNTEAFF. The CDR3 DNA sequence: TGTGCCAGCAGCTTTGCAGGGAACACTGAAGCTTTCTTT. Combining the CDR3 with reference TRBV7-2 and TRBJ1-1 gives the whole variable domain GAGVSQSPSNKVTEKGKDVELRCDPISGHTALYWYRQSLGQGLEFLIYFQGNSAPDKSGLPSDRFSAERTGGSVSTLTIQRTQQEDSAVYLCASSFAGNTEAFFGQGTRLTVV.

The V call is TRBV21-1, the J call TRBJ2-7; TRBD1, the table's D call, lacks a check against the DNA. TRBV21-1 is described as a pseudogene. The CDR3 consists of 16 residues. The CDR3 DNA reads TGTGCCAGCAGCAAAGGCTGGGACAGGGGCTCCTACGAGCAGTACTTC. Translated, it gives CASSKGWDRGSYEQYF.

The chain joins TRBV6-2 or TRBV6-3 to TRBJ1-3; no clear D gene. CDR1 and CDR2 from the germline V gene are MNHEY and SVGEGT. The CDR3 length is 17 residues. Trimming left V 0 bases short and J 0 bases short, with 12 bases between. The CDR3 is CASSYSLRWDSGNTIYF. The CDR3 nucleotides read TGTGCCAGCAGTTACTCGCTACGATGGGACTCTGGAAACACCATATATTTT.

The V call is TRBV6-2 or TRBV6-3, the J call TRBJ1-1, with 9 bases identical to TRBD1. The CDR3 runs 15 residues. Trimming at V came to 6 bases and at J to 4 bases, leaving 9 bases not matched to a gene. CDR1 MNHEY and CDR2 SVGEGT come from the germline V gene. The CDR3 DNA reads TGTGCCAGCAGCCCGGACAGGGGAGGCGGCACTGAAGCTTTCTTT. It yields the protein CASSPDRGGGTEAFF.

The chain uses TRBV5-4 and TRBJ2-5, with TRBD1 as a possible D gene (6 bases). The CDR3 covers 16 residues. V lost 2 bases to trimming and J lost 4 bases, with 18 bases between them. CDR1 is SGHNT and CDR2 is YYREEE in the germline V gene (reference sequence). CDR3 region: CASSFIGRGRGETQYF. In nucleotides, the CDR3 is TGTGCCAGCAGCTTTATTGGTAGGGGCAGGGGAGAGACCCAGTACTTC.

This chain uses TRBV28 with TRBJ1-4; 7 positions match TRBD1. This CDR3 spans 16 amino acids. V was pared by 6 bases and J by 8 bases, with 15 bases of the junction left unmatched. The germline gives CDR1 MDHEN, CDR2 SYDVKM. CDR3 amino acids: CASSHPETGHREKLFF. The CDR3 region has the DNA TGTGCCAGCAGCCACCCCGAGACAGGGCACCGAGAAAAACTGTTTTTT.

This clone appeared once. J is TRBJ1-3 and V is TRBV7-6, with D perhaps matching TRBD1 (6 bases). The CDR3 contains 13 residues. CDR1 and CDR2 from the germline V gene are SGHVS and FNYEAQ. The ends were cut back, 5 bases at V and 4 bases at J, with 9 bases in the middle. The CDR3 loop reads CASSRTEGNTIYF. CDR3 DNA sequence: TGTGCCAGCAGCCGGACAGAAGGAAACACCATATATTTT.

This clone showed up just once. The chain combines TRBV5-1 with TRBJ1-6; D remains unclear. V was clipped by 4 bases and J by 4 bases, with 12 bases between them. The CDR3 is 15 amino acids. Germline CDR1 and CDR2: SGHRS and YFSETQ. The CDR3 loop is CASSTDDGYNSPLHF. The CDR3 region has the DNA TGCGCCAGCAGCACGGACGACGGTTATAATTCACCCCTCCACTTT.

This chain uses TRBV28 with TRBJ2-3, with 8 bases fitting TRBD2. Germline-derived CDR1 and CDR2 are MDHEN and SYDVKM. V shed 7 bases, J shed 2 bases, and the junction held 11 bases outside the gene matches. The CDR3 runs 16 residues. CDR3 region: CASTPPAGRVTDTQYF. The CDR3 DNA sequence: TGTGCCAGCACCCCCCCCGCCGGGAGGGTCACAGATACGCAGTATTTT.